Included here is one T cell receptor (beta chain) sequence, with context. Its target is unknown. Graves' hyperthyroidism was deemed stable absent ophthalmopathy progression within 18 months. It was 8 to 10 ml of fresh peripheral blood that supplied the PBMCs. The CDR3 has 18 residues. Germline V gene data show CDR1 as SEHNR and CDR2 as FQNEAQ (reference sequence). Trimming cost V 2 bases and J 3 bases; bases outside gene matches: 6. Amplification of TCR beta CDR3 regions was performed using RNA transcripts as template. In the first-round RT-PCR of the TCR CDR3, the HTBI primer set was used. TCRdb re-called the multiplex PCR reads through MiXCR, storing one row per CDR3 protein. The table includes hundreds of thousands of distinct CDR3 sequences, around 15% detected once. This specimen belongs to a study of T cells in Graves' hyperthyroidism and ophthalmopathy. Study conclusions and caveats: Most clonotypes that expanded in the thyroid above 0.001 also showed up in blood.

The J gene is TRBJ2-3, the V gene TRBV7-9; TRBD2 matches at 15 bases. The sample consisted of blood. This clonotype originated in a woman under 30 with Graves' hyperthyroidism. The CDR3, as DNA: TGTGCCAGCAGCTTAAAAAGAGGGACTAGCGGGAGGACAGATACGCAGTATTTT. It translates to CASSLKRGTSGRTDTQYF.